This TCR beta chain came from a study of identical twins. General study findings and limits: Insertions ran lower in abundant cord blood beta clonotypes, though not in memory repertoires. Within twin pairs, the out-of-frame alpha sequences they shared showed excess low generation probability.

It was template switching that added a universal primer site, and there were unique molecular identifiers on the cDNA. Via MiXCR, TCRdb re-called the 5' RACE reads, giving one row per CDR3 protein. The repertoire holds around 450,000 distinct CDR3 sequences, with 13% to 15% as singletons. Germline loops: CDR1 MNHNS, CDR2 SASEGT. V was pared by 3 bases and J by 5 bases, with 10 bases between. This CDR3 has 13 residues. This clonotype was seen only a few times. What it binds is unknown. These data are also associated with another study on yellow fever vaccine responses in identical twins. That study reports: Twins showed a vaccine T cell response that reportedly seemed partly convergent, partly personalized.

The source material was CD4+ T cells sorted from blood. The chain joins TRBV6-1 to TRBJ1-1; possible D gene TRBD1, 5 bases. This clonotype was obtained from a woman younger than 30 in good health. The CDR3: CASSDRWGTEAFF. In DNA, the CDR3 is TGTGCCAGCAGTGACAGGTGGGGGACTGAAGCTTTCTTT.